This T cell receptor (beta chain) was sequenced during a study of response to subunit inactivated influenza vaccine. Findings and limits, study-wide: A suggestion made by the authors is that each seasonal influenza vaccination recruits few new T cells.

A single record per CDR3 protein comes from TCRdb applying MiXCR to the RT-PCR reads. Of 500,000 to 600,000 distinct CDR3 sequences in the sample, 11% to 15% were seen once. Notes on this clonotype: Its target is not known.

Germline V lookup: CDR1 MNHEY, CDR2 SVGAGI. The CDR3 has 13 residues. The ends were cut back, 4 bases at V and 7 bases at J, with 13 bases in the middle. The chain combines TRBV6-5 with TRBJ2-5; tentative D call: TRBD1 (6 bases). The sequence was collected from a man aged 45-60 years who received an inactivated influenza vaccine. The sample was PBMCs from blood, taken 11 to 12 days after vaccination. CDR3 sequence (DNA): TGTGCCAGCAGTTCGGGACAAAGGGGGACCCAGTACTTC. Protein sequence: CASSSGQRGTQYF.